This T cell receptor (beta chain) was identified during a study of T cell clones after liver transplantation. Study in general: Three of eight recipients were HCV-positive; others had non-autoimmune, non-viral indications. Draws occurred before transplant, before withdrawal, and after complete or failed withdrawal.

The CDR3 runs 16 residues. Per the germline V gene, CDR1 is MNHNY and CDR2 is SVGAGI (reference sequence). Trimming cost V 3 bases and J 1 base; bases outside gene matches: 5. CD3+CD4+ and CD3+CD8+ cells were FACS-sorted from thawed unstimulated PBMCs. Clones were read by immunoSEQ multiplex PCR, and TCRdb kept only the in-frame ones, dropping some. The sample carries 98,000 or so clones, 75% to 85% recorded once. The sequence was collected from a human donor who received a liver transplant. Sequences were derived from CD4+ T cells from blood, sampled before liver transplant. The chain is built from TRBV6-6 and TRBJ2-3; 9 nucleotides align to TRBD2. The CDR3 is CASSYGTSGRTDTQYF. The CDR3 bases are TGTGCCAGCAGTTATGGAACTAGCGGGCGCACAGATACGCAGTATTTT.